Shown below are 28 T cell receptor beta chains from a single sample sequenced in a study of shared clonotypes between healthy human individuals. The assay was immunoSEQ multiplex PCR, and TCRdb's table has in-frame clones only and misses some. The repertoire holds around 1.1 million clones, with roughly 74% as singletons. The sequencing sample was made of memory CD4+ T cells from PBMCs. Noted subset: CD45RA-negative fraction. Every receptor here comes from a man younger than 35 in good health. Some clones in this sample may be carry-over from other donors' samples.

V and J are TRBV29-1 and TRBJ2-2; 7 bases line up with TRBD1. Germline CDR1 is SQVTM and CDR2 is ANQGSEA. The V and J ends lost 7 bases and 3 bases, in that order; junction bases with no gene match: 8. This CDR3 comprises 14 residues. For the CDR3, the DNA is TGCAGCGCTTCCGGGACAGTCTACACCGGGGAGCTGTTTTTT. As protein: CSASGTVYTGELFF.

The J gene is TRBJ2-6, the V gene TRBV19, with TRBD1 matching over 7 bases. Germline V gene data show CDR1 as LNHDA and CDR2 as SQIVND (reference sequence). There are 17 residues in the CDR3. The junction had 11 bases not matched to a gene; V was cut back by 7 bases and J by 2 bases. The CDR3 loop reads CASNRQGLSPGANVLTF. The CDR3 DNA reads as TGTGCCAGTAACCGACAGGGCTTAAGTCCTGGGGCCAACGTCCTGACTTTC.

The gene calls are TRBV9 and TRBJ2-5, with 7 bases lining up with TRBD1. In germline, CDR1 is SGDLS, CDR2 YYNGEE. V lost 4 bases and J lost 5; bases outside the gene matches: 5. The length of the CDR3 is 13 residues. CDR3 bases: TGTGCCAGCAGCCCCGGGACAGCCGAGACCCAGTACTTC. Translating gives CASSPGTAETQYF.

The chain combines TRBV2 with TRBJ1-5; TRBD1 agrees at 10 bases. CDR3 size: 14 residues. CDR1 and CDR2 from the germline V gene are SNHLY and FYNNEI. J was trimmed by 8 bases and V by 7 bases; bases with no gene match: 8. CDR3 amino acids: CASNFRQGAEPQHF. The CDR3, as DNA: TGTGCCAGCAACTTTAGACAGGGGGCTGAGCCCCAGCATTTT.

The chain carries TRBV6-4 and TRBJ1-5; 7 bases agree with TRBD1. The CDR3 is made up of 15 amino acids. In germline, CDR1 is MRHNA, CDR2 SNTAGT. The V gene end was trimmed by 1 base and the J gene end by 2 bases; junction bases not matched to a gene: 2. The CDR3 region is CASSDCRGCNQPQHF. The CDR3, as DNA: TGTGCCAGCAGTGACTGCAGGGGGTGCAATCAGCCCCAGCATTTT.

V is TRBV18 and J is TRBJ2-1; weak D call: TRBD1 (5 bases). The CDR3 totals 15 residues. V lost 0 bases to trimming and J lost 2 bases, with 8 bases between them. The germline gives CDR1 KGHSH, CDR2 LQKENI. The CDR3, as DNA: TGTGCCAGCTCACCACCAACGGACACCTACAATGAGCAGTTCTTC. Its translation is CASSPPTDTYNEQFF.

This chain links TRBV11-2 with TRBJ2-1, with TRBD2 matching over 16 bases. Germline CDR1 is SGHAT and CDR2 is FQNNGV. V was pared by 2 bases and J by 5 bases, with 6 bases of the junction left unmatched. CDR3 size: 18 residues. CDR3 DNA: TGTGCCAGCAGCTTATGGGGACTAGCGGGAGGGGGTAACAATGAGCAGTTCTTC. Translating it yields CASSLWGLAGGGNNEQFF.

Points on this clone: The sample has other DNA sequences that encode this CDR3 too. The J gene is TRBJ2-7, the V gene TRBV6-1; no clear D. The CDR3 runs to 12 residues. Germline assignment: CDR1 MNHNS and CDR2 SASEGT. V was clipped by 4 bases and J by 0 bases, with 4 bases between them. The CDR3 DNA sequence: TGTGCCAGCAGTGTTCTCTCCTACGAGCAGTACTTC. Translated, it gives CASSVLSYEQYF.

The chain links TRBV5-8 to TRBJ2-3; possibly TRBD2 for D (6 bases). This CDR3 comprises 15 residues. The germline CDR1 and CDR2 sequences are SGHTS and YDEGEE. The V end was cut by 3 bases, the J end by 1 base, with 12 bases between. DNA of the CDR3: TGTGCCAGCAGCTCTTACAGGAGGGGCACAGATACGCAGTATTTT. Its protein is CASSSYRRGTDTQYF.

The J gene is TRBJ1-1, the V gene TRBV28; D perhaps matches TRBD1 (6 bases). The CDR3 totals 16 residues. CDR1 MDHEN and CDR2 SYDVKM come from the germline V gene. V was pared by 3 bases and J by 1 base, with 15 bases between. Here the CDR3 reads CASSLLPWGQNTEAFF. The CDR3, as DNA: TGTGCCAGCAGTTTGCTGCCGTGGGGGCAGAACACTGAAGCTTTCTTT. Full variable domain (rest looked up from reference TRBV28 and TRBJ1-1): DVKVTQSSRYLVKRTGEKVFLECVQDMDHENMFWYRQDPGLGLRLIYFSYDVKMKEKGDIPEGYSVSREKKERFSLILESASTNQTSMYLCASSLLPWGQNTEAFFGQGTRLTVV.

This sequence joins TRBV19 and TRBJ1-5; possible D gene TRBD1, 6 bases. Trimming shortened V by 4 bases and J by 6 bases, and 13 bases separated the two germline ends. Germline CDR1 is LNHDA and CDR2 is SQIVND (reference sequence). The CDR3 length is 14 residues. CDR3 region: CASSSYRAGQPQHF. Here the CDR3 DNA reads TGTGCCAGTAGTAGCTACAGGGCAGGTCAGCCCCAGCATTTT.

The rearrangement links TRBV11-2 to TRBJ1-4; D gene ambiguous. This CDR3 has 14 residues. CDR1 and CDR2 (germline): SGHAT, FQNNGV. V was pared by 0 bases and J by 7 bases, with 9 bases between. The CDR3 loop is CASSLDLGREKLFF. The CDR3 nucleotides read TGTGCCAGCAGCTTAGATCTAGGGCGTGAAAAACTGTTTTTT.

The rearrangement links TRBV7-9 to TRBJ2-3; possibly TRBD2 for D (5 bases). The germline V and J ends were trimmed by 0 bases and 5 bases, with 12 bases remaining between them. This CDR3 is built from 15 residues. Germline-derived CDR1 and CDR2 are SEHNR and FQNEAQ (reference sequence). CDR3: CASSLAGVEGDTQYF. The CDR3, as DNA: TGTGCCAGCAGCTTAGCGGGAGTCGAGGGAGATACGCAGTATTTT.

This clone has just a few counts. This chain connects TRBV11-1 to TRBJ2-3; D could derive from TRBD1 or TRBD2 (6 bases each). Trimming left V 1 base short and J 2 bases short, with 7 bases between. Germline-derived CDR1 and CDR2 are SGHAT and FQDESV (reference sequence). The CDR3 extends over 14 amino acids. The CDR3 is CASSLGGATDTQYF. DNA for the CDR3: TGTGCCAGCAGCTTAGGGGGGGCCACAGATACGCAGTATTTT.

The sample holds a few counts of this clone. The chain employs TRBV19 and TRBJ1-5, with D uncertain. Trimming pared 6 bases from V and 5 bases from J, leaving 8 bases between. The CDR3 is 12 residues long. Germline V CDR1 and CDR2: LNHDA, SQIVND (reference sequence). The CDR3 DNA reads TGTGCCAGTAGGTGGAGGGATCAGCCCCAGCATTTT. It translates to CASRWRDQPQHF.

This chain uses TRBV10-2 with TRBJ2-3, with 16 bases identical to TRBD2. Germline V gene lookup returns CDR1 WSHSY and CDR2 SAAADI. V trimming: 0 bases; J trimming: 6 bases; junction bases outside the gene matches: 3. This CDR3 is 17 amino acids long. The CDR3 sequence is CASSESRGLAGGDTQYF. The CDR3 DNA reads TGCGCCAGCAGTGAGTCGAGGGGACTAGCGGGAGGGGATACGCAGTATTTT.

The V gene is TRBV9, the J gene TRBJ1-1; maybe TRBD1 (5 bases). This CDR3 region has 14 residues. V lost 4 bases and J lost 1, with 11 bases in between. Germline V CDR1 and CDR2: SGDLS, YYNGEE. CDR3 DNA sequence: TGTGCCAGCAGCCCTGGGACGGCGAACACTGAAGCTTTCTTT. As protein: CASSPGTANTEAFF.

Comment on this clone: A far larger clone is a single base away, which makes a read error likely. The chain couples TRBV29-1 to TRBJ2-7; a possible D gene is TRBD1 (5 bases). The V end was cut by 4 bases, the J end by 0 bases, with 13 bases between. Germline loops: CDR1 SQVTM, CDR2 ANQGSEA. This CDR3 region has 14 residues. Here the CDR3 DNA reads TGCAGCGTTGGGCAAGGGGAAGGCTCCTACGAGCAGTACTTC. Protein product: CSVGQGEGSYEQYF.

This clone was recorded a few times. The gene calls are TRBV27 and TRBJ2-7, with D perhaps TRBD1 (5 bases). The length of the CDR3 is 15 residues. CDR1 is MNHEY, CDR2 SMNVEV, per germline (reference sequence). V shed 5 bases and J shed 1 base, with 15 bases lying between them. The CDR3 DNA reads as TGTGCCAGCAGTATTCGAAGCGACAGATCCTACGAGCAGTACTTC. As protein: CASSIRSDRSYEQYF.

CDR3 coding DNA: TGTGCCACCGGACAGGGGCCTACCCTCTATGGCTACACCTTC. Its translation is CATGQGPTLYGYTF. The V call is TRBV6-5, the J call TRBJ1-2; 9 nucleotides align to TRBD1. J gave up 4 bases and V 10 bases, and 10 bases lay outside the gene matches. The CDR3 has 14 residues. CDR1 and CDR2 (germline): MNHEY, SVGAGI.

There are a few counts of this clone. This CDR3 is also generated by other DNA sequences in the sample. DNA of the CDR3: TGTGCCAGCAGTGAAAGAGGAGGCAGTACCTACGAGCAGTACTTC. It codes for CASSERGGSTYEQYF. The V call is TRBV6-1, the J call TRBJ2-7, with a possible D match to TRBD2 (5 bases). Trimming took off 2 bases at V and 2 bases at J, with 13 bases between the two ends. The CDR3 spans 15 residues. Germline CDR1 reads MNHNS; CDR2 reads SASEGT.

The V call is TRBV7-8, the J call TRBJ2-2; D is ambiguous. Germline V gene data show CDR1 as SGHVS and CDR2 as FQNEAQ. The CDR3 spans 12 residues. The V end was cut by 6 bases, the J end by 7 bases, with 9 bases between. The CDR3 region is CASRESGGELFF. For the CDR3, the DNA is TGTGCCAGCAGGGAATCGGGCGGGGAGCTGTTTTTT.

The genes are TRBV7-2 and TRBJ2-5; 13 bases are a match to TRBD2. The CDR3 contains 15 residues. V shed 5 bases, J shed 11 bases, and the junction held 11 bases outside the gene matches. The germline CDR1 and CDR2 sequences are SGHTA and FQGNSA. CDR3 DNA: TGTGCCAGCAGCAGCCAGTGGACTAGCGGGAGAGGGCAGTACTTC. Its protein is CASSSQWTSGRGQYF.

The V call is TRBV18, the J call TRBJ1-2; no definite D call. Germline assignment: CDR1 KGHSH and CDR2 LQKENI. The V and J ends lost 1 base and 5 bases respectively, with 11 bases between them. The CDR3 is 14 amino acids. The CDR3 DNA reads TGTGCCAGCTCACCACGGGTGGCAGATTATGGCTACACCTTC. It encodes CASSPRVADYGYTF.

This clone was picked up one time. The chain has TRBV14 and TRBJ2-1, with 9 nucleotides matching TRBD1. Germline V gene sequence: CDR1 SGHDN, CDR2 FVKESK. J was trimmed by 0 bases and V by 3 bases; bases with no gene match: 0. The CDR3 has 15 amino acids. CDR3 sequence (DNA): TGTGCCAGCAGCCAGACAGGGGGCTCCTACAATGAGCAGTTCTTC. Protein sequence: CASSQTGGSYNEQFF.

This clone has only a few counts. CDR3 nucleotides: TGTGCCAGCAGTGAAACAGGGACCGGGCAGTACTTC. Amino acid sequence: CASSETGTGQYF. The V gene is TRBV2, the J gene TRBJ2-7, with D perhaps matching TRBD1 (6 bases). Germline CDR1 and CDR2: SNHLY and FYNNEI. The V end lost 2 bases, the J end lost 9 bases, and 11 bases lay between the germline ends. The CDR3 extends over 12 amino acids.

Concerning this clone: One base separates it from a far larger clone, so it is likely a read error. The CDR3 DNA reads TGTGCCTGGAGTGTACAACGGGATAATCAGCCCCAGCATTTT. The encoded protein is CAWSVQRDNQPQHF. The V gene is TRBV30, the J gene TRBJ1-5; no definite D call. The V gene lost 0 bases and the J gene lost 4 bases, with 10 bases spanning the gap. Germline V lookup: CDR1 GTSNPN, CDR2 SVGIG (reference sequence). This CDR3 region has 14 residues.

The genes are TRBV28 and TRBJ2-1, with TRBD2 identical over 11 bases. Per the germline V gene, CDR1 is MDHEN and CDR2 is SYDVKM. V was pared by 5 bases and J by 4 bases, with 1 base of the junction left unmatched. CDR3 size: 14 residues. Here the CDR3 DNA reads TGTGCCAGCAGTGGGACTAGCGGATACAATGAGCAGTTCTTC. It encodes CASSGTSGYNEQFF.